The source of this TCR beta chain is a study of human T cells and chemical hapten exposure. Study as a whole: Upper-back patch tests with 0.01% DPC were read at 6 days. The patients, most of them female, presented with alopecia areata, totalis or universalis.

Time point specified: pre-sensitization, week 0. As to treatment: therapeutic diphenylcyclopropenone sensitization with weekly scalp DPC. Before extraction, the whole blood was not fractionated, and total RNA was taken from it. The V gene lost 1 base and the J gene lost 3 bases, with 5 bases spanning the gap. The CDR3 is 12 amino acids. The germline CDR1 and CDR2 sequences are SQVTM and ANQGSEA. Via MiXCR, TCRdb re-called the RACE reads, giving one row per CDR3 protein. This sample has tens of thousands of distinct CDR3 sequences, with 12% found just once. The V call is TRBV29-1, the J call TRBJ2-3; D unresolved. The TCR originated in a woman aged 40 to 49 with alopecia areata. Some clones in this sample may be carry-over from other donors' samples. Source: whole blood, taken in connection with sensitization to the hapten diphenylcyclopropenone (DPC). The CDR3 DNA is TGCAGCGTTGAAGCGAGGACAGATACGCAGTATTTT. Its translation is CSVEARTDTQYF.